This T cell receptor (beta chain) was recorded in a study of T cells after yellow fever vaccination. CDR1 is SSHAT, CDR2 FNYEAQ, per germline (reference sequence). This CDR3 has 13 residues. V shed 1 base and J shed 8 bases, with 9 bases lying between them. Using its own MiXCR run on the 5' RACE reads, TCRdb lists one record per CDR3 protein. In the table there are roughly 350,000 distinct CDR3 sequences, roughly 3.9% of which are singletons. With regard to this clonotype: Antigen: not known.

Points from the study as a whole: After the booster, over 95% of CD4 and more than 85% of CD8 primary-response clones were re-detected.

The starting material was PBMCs, obtained 5 days after the yellow fever booster vaccination. V gene TRBV7-7 combines with J gene TRBJ2-1, with D maybe TRBD2 (5 bases). The sequence derives from a young man who received the YFV17D yellow fever vaccine. The CDR3 nucleotides are TGTGCCAGCAGCTTAGACCTCGGGGATGAGCAGTTCTTC. Translation: CASSLDLGDEQFF. The full variable domain, completed using reference TRBV7-7 and TRBJ2-1, is GAGVSQSPRYKVTKRGQDVTLRCDPISSHATLYWYQQALGQGPEFLTYFNYEAQPDKSGLPSDRFSAERPEGSISTLTIQRTEQRDSAMYRCASSLDLGDEQFFGPGTRLTVL.